One and the same sample provided the 25 T cell receptor beta chains below, sequenced in a study of T-cell memory formation after mild COVID-19. Using its own MiXCR run on the 5' RACE reads, TCRdb lists one record per CDR3 protein. The sample holds about 270,000 distinct CDR3 sequences, 15% to 20% seen once. The specimen sequenced was PBMCs or a T cell subset sorted from them (not recorded which). Receptors were obtained from a man younger than 30 who had mild COVID-19 (a few samples of this study predate the infection). Cell type and time point are not known.

This clonotype was counted only a few times. V gene TRBV5-1 combines with J gene TRBJ2-5; no clear D. The length of the CDR3 is 13 residues. Germline CDR1 is SGHRS and CDR2 is YFSETQ. Trimming stripped 1 base from V and 0 bases from J, with 4 bases between. The CDR3: CASSLFYQETQYF. CDR3 DNA sequence: TGCGCCAGCAGCTTGTTCTACCAAGAGACCCAGTACTTC.

In its sample, this clonotype was seen a few times. This chain links TRBV4-1 with TRBJ2-1; possible D gene TRBD2, 6 bases. Trimming took 4 bases from V and 8 from J, leaving 12 bases between them. The CDR3 totals 13 residues. CDR1 MGHRA and CDR2 YSYEKL come from the germline V gene. The CDR3 loop is CASSPPSDYEQFF. The DNA of the CDR3 is TGCGCCAGCAGCCCCCCTAGCGATTATGAGCAGTTCTTC.

This clonotype has a handful of counts. The rearrangement joins TRBV12-3 or TRBV12-4 to TRBJ2-1; TRBD2 aligns across 15 bases. The length of the CDR3 is 18 residues. The ends lost 5 bases at V and 0 bases at J; junction bases unmatched: 5. CDR3 sequence: CASSPGLAGGPSYNEQFF. In DNA form, the CDR3 reads TGTGCCAGCAGTCCTGGACTAGCGGGGGGGCCCTCCTACAATGAGCAGTTCTTC.

This clonotype was observed a handful of times. Compared with germline, one end of the junction differs, possibly owing to a read error. V usage is TRBV7-2 and J usage is TRBJ2-3; 7 bases are shared with TRBD2. CDR1 and CDR2 from the germline V gene are SGHTA and FQGNSA. CDR3 length equals 14 residues. The CDR3 here is CASSTTSSTGTQYF. The CDR3 nucleotides read TGTGCCAGCAGCACGACTAGCAGCACAGGTACGCAGTATTTT.

The V gene is TRBV20-1, the J gene TRBJ2-5; D is possibly TRBD1 (6 bases). CDR3 length: 14 amino acids. Trimming took off 1 base at V and 1 base at J, with 10 bases between the two ends. Germline CDR1 reads DFQATT; CDR2 reads SNEGSKA (reference sequence). CDR3 loop: CSARGTAFQETQYF. CDR3 DNA sequence: TGCAGTGCTAGAGGGACAGCGTTCCAAGAGACCCAGTACTTC.

The table lists this clonotype with a few counts. This rearrangement joins TRBV12-3 or TRBV12-4 to TRBJ2-3, with a possible D match to TRBD1 (6 bases). The CDR3 has 16 amino acids. Trimming took 5 bases from V and 0 from J, leaving 15 bases between them. As DNA, the CDR3 is TGTGCCAGCAGTCTAGGACAGACTACTAGCACAGATACGCAGTATTTT. Its translation is CASSLGQTTSTDTQYF.

V usage is TRBV2 and J usage is TRBJ2-7; D may be TRBD2 (5 bases). The CDR3 is made up of 14 amino acids. CDR1 and CDR2 (germline): SNHLY, FYNNEI. V was trimmed by 6 bases and J by 7 bases, leaving 19 bases between them. The CDR3 DNA reads as TGTGCCAGCAGAACGGACCCTCACCGGGGAGAGCAGTACTTC. Translated, it gives CASRTDPHRGEQYF. Full variable domain (rest looked up from reference TRBV2 and TRBJ2-7): EPEVTQTPSHQVTQMGQEVILRCVPISNHLYFYWYRQILGQKVEFLVSFYNNEISEKSEIFDDQFSVERPDGSNFTLKIRSTKLEDSAMYFCASRTDPHRGEQYFGPGTRLTVT.

The chain employs TRBV21-1 and TRBJ2-5. TRBV21-1 constitutes a pseudogene. The CDR3 totals 13 residues. The CDR3 DNA is TGTGCCAGCAGCAAATACAAACAAGAGACCCAGTACTTC. It specifies CASSKYKQETQYF.

The V and J genes are TRBV20-1 and TRBJ2-3; D might be TRBD1 (5 bases). The germline V gene has CDR1 DFQATT and CDR2 SNEGSKA (reference sequence). The ends were cut back, 5 bases at V and 6 bases at J, with 21 bases in the middle. CDR3 size: 15 residues. The CDR3 nucleotides are TGCAGTGCTGGGGCCCAGGGATCAACACTGGATACGCAGTATTTT. It encodes CSAGAQGSTLDTQYF.

The V gene is TRBV3-1, the J gene TRBJ2-5; TRBD2 aligns across 8 bases. This CDR3 has 16 residues. With V trimmed by 6 bases and J by 4 bases, 13 bases remained unmatched. Germline CDR1 and CDR2: LGHDT and YNNKEL (reference sequence). The CDR3 sequence is CASRDVRAGAGETQYF. CDR3 in DNA: TGTGCCAGCAGGGACGTACGAGCGGGGGCAGGAGAGACCCAGTACTTC.

This clonotype was counted between two and nine times. The chain has TRBV20-1 and TRBJ2-5; D gene uncertain. The CDR3 consists of 12 residues. The V gene's germline CDR1 is DFQATT and CDR2 SNEGSKA (reference sequence). The V end lost 6 bases, the J end lost 2 bases, and 10 bases lay between the germline ends. The CDR3 nucleotides are TGCAGTGCCGAAGGAAATCAAGAGACCCAGTACTTC. The encoded protein is CSAEGNQETQYF.

This rearrangement joins TRBV7-8 to TRBJ2-1; no firm D call. Trimming took 6 bases from V and 5 from J, leaving 5 bases between them. CDR3 length: 11 residues. The V gene's germline CDR1 is SGHVS and CDR2 FQNEAQ. The CDR3 loop reads CASRQDNEQFF. CDR3 DNA: TGTGCCAGCAGACAAGACAATGAGCAGTTCTTC. Based on the CDR3 plus reference TRBV7-8 and TRBJ2-1, the full variable domain is GAGVSQSPRYKVAKRGQDVALRCDPISGHVSLFWYQQALGQGPEFLTYFQNEAQLDKSGLPSDRFFAERPEGSVSTLKIQRTQQEDSAVYLCASRQDNEQFFGPGTRLTVL.

This clonotype was detected only a few times. This chain links TRBV21-1 with TRBJ2-4; the table calls TRBD1, which could not be checked here. TRBV21-1 is deemed a pseudogene. The CDR3 has 17 residues. CDR3 in DNA: TGTGCCAGCAGCAAAGAGATGGACAGGAGGAAAGAAAACATTCAGTACTTC. Residues: CASSKEMDRRKENIQYF.

This clonotype was observed many times. The J gene is TRBJ2-3, the V gene TRBV29-1; 7 bases agree with TRBD2. Trimming removed 7 bases from V and 4 bases from J; junction bases left unmatched: 5. There are 12 residues in the CDR3. CDR1 is SQVTM and CDR2 is ANQGSEA in the germline V gene. This chain's CDR3 is CSAGGGADTQYF. CDR3 nucleotide sequence: TGCAGCGCGGGGGGAGGTGCAGATACGCAGTATTTT.

There are a few counts of this clonotype. The CDR3 DNA follows: TGTGCCAGCAAGGTGCGGGGACCCGGCACAGATACGCAGTATTTT. It codes for CASKVRGPGTDTQYF. This chain joins TRBV5-6 and TRBJ2-3; TRBD2 is a possible D gene (6 bases). Germline lookup yields CDR1 SGHDT and CDR2 YYEEEE. Trimming removed 6 bases from V and 1 base from J, with 15 bases in between. The CDR3 runs 15 residues.

This clonotype appeared a few times. The J gene is TRBJ1-1, the V gene TRBV20-1; the D is unclear. The length of the CDR3 is 16 residues. Trimming removed 4 bases at V and 3 bases at J, with 21 bases between. Germline V lookup: CDR1 DFQATT, CDR2 SNEGSKA (reference sequence). The CDR3 bases are TGCAGTGCTAACCCCGACCACAATTTGAGGCACACTGAAGCTTTCTTT. This codes for CSANPDHNLRHTEAFF.

The V gene is TRBV12-3 or TRBV12-4, the J gene TRBJ1-6; perhaps TRBD1 as D (6 bases). The CDR3 runs 14 residues. The ends were cut back, 6 bases at V and 4 bases at J, with 10 bases in the middle. The CDR3 is CASSIGGYNSPLHF. CDR3 sequence (DNA): TGTGCCAGCAGCATAGGGGGGTATAATTCACCCCTCCACTTT.

V gene TRBV6-2 or TRBV6-3 combines with J gene TRBJ1-4, with D unresolved. CDR3 size: 11 residues. V was shortened by 4 bases and J by 6 bases, with 3 bases between the two germline ends. CDR1 is MNHEY and CDR2 is SVGEGT in the germline V gene. The CDR3 region has the DNA TGTGCCAGCAGTTTGGATGAAAAACTGTTTTTT. Translating it yields CASSLDEKLFF.

The V gene is TRBV20-1, the J gene TRBJ1-2; 7 bases map to TRBD1. The V segment lost 6 bases and the J segment 2 bases; nucleotides outside the gene matches: 9. CDR1 and CDR2 (germline): DFQATT, SNEGSKA (reference sequence). CDR3 length: 14 amino acids. The CDR3: CSAPESGGNYGYTF. The DNA of the CDR3 is TGCAGTGCCCCGGAGTCAGGGGGAAACTATGGCTACACCTTC.

V gene TRBV30 combines with J gene TRBJ2-1; D could derive from TRBD1 or TRBD2 (5 bases each). Trimming took 4 bases from V and 9 from J, leaving 10 bases between them. Germline V gene sequence: CDR1 GTSNPN, CDR2 SVGIG (reference sequence). The CDR3 has 11 residues. CDR3 sequence: CAWKSGSEQFF. The CDR3 region has the DNA TGTGCCTGGAAGTCAGGGAGTGAGCAGTTCTTC.

This clonotype was seen only a few times. This chain uses TRBV12-3 or TRBV12-4 with TRBJ1-5, with TRBD1 identical over 7 bases. CDR3 size: 15 residues. Trimming at V came to 6 bases and at J to 6 bases, leaving 11 bases not matched to a gene. The CDR3 DNA reads as TGTGCCAGCAGCGAGACAGGGAAGGCTTTTCAGCCCCAGCATTTT. It translates to CASSETGKAFQPQHF.

The V call is TRBV19, the J call TRBJ2-7, with D possibly called TRBD1 or TRBD2 (5 bases each). There are 14 residues in the CDR3. Trimming took 3 bases from V and 7 from J, leaving 16 bases between them. Per germline, CDR1 LNHDA and CDR2 SQIVND (reference sequence). CDR3 DNA sequence: TGTGCCAGTAGTATGTCCGGGACCCCTTTGGAGCAGTACTTC. This sequence encodes CASSMSGTPLEQYF.

This rearrangement joins TRBV28 to TRBJ2-1, with D unclear. V dropped 5 bases and J dropped 10 bases, with 18 bases sitting between them. Germline V gene lookup returns CDR1 MDHEN and CDR2 SYDVKM. The CDR3 sequence is 14 residues long. CDR3 amino acids: CASSPHELQTEQFF. CDR3 nucleotides: TGTGCCAGCAGTCCACACGAACTTCAAACGGAGCAGTTCTTC.

The sample holds many counts of this clonotype. The gene calls are TRBV10-3 and TRBJ1-4; D gene ambiguous. This CDR3 comprises 15 residues. V was cut by 11 bases and J by 3 bases, with 19 bases left in between. CDR1 is ENHRY and CDR2 is SYGVKD in the germline V gene. The CDR3 nucleotides are TGTGCCGCTGGGAACAGCCTACGATCTAATGAAAAACTGTTTTTT. Its protein product is CAAGNSLRSNEKLFF.

This chain joins TRBV27 and TRBJ2-5; TRBD1 matches 9 bases. The length of the CDR3 is 14 residues. Germline lookup yields CDR1 MNHEY and CDR2 SMNVEV (reference sequence). V dropped 5 bases and J dropped 5; count of bases not matched to a gene: 6. CDR3: CASSTGTGWETQYF. The CDR3 region has the DNA TGTGCCAGCAGTACCGGGACAGGGTGGGAGACCCAGTACTTC.